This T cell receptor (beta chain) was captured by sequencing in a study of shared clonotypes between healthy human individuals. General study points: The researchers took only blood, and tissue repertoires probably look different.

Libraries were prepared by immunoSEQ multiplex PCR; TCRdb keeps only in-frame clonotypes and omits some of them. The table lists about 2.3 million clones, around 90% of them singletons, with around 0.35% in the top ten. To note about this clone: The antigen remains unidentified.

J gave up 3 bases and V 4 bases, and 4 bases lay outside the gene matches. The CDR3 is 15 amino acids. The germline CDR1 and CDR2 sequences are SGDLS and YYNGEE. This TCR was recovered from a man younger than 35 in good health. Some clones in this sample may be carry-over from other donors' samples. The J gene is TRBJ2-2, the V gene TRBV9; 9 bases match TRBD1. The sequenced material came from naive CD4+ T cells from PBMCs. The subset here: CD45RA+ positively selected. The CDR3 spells CASSPRTGDTGELFF. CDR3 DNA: TGTGCCAGCAGCCCTCGGACAGGGGACACCGGGGAGCTGTTTTTT.